This entry features one T cell receptor (beta chain) sequence. Its antigen is currently unknown. The entry originates in a study of cytomegalovirus exposure and HLA in healthy donors. CDR1 MNHEY and CDR2 SVGAGI come from the germline V gene. Unmatched junction bases numbered 7, after V lost 7 bases and J lost 0 bases. CDR3 length equals 15 residues. Study-level points and caveats: Earlier findings revealed that most TCR beta V segments proved productive either about 90% or about 30% of the time. Relative to equally common others, HLA-associated TCR beta chains showed greater clonal expansion in a later analysis.

Primers for the PCR totalled 60 Vbeta and 13 Jbeta. Sequenced by immunoSEQ multiplex PCR; TCRdb stores in-frame clones only, minus some. This table holds approximately 160,000 clones, roughly 80% found once. Sequencing was done on a sample of PBMCs. This sequence originates from a male donor in good health and CMV-seronegative. This chain uses TRBV6-5 with TRBJ1-1; 8 nucleotides align to TRBD1. CDR3 loop: CASNTGGGMNTEAFF. The DNA of the CDR3 is TGTGCCAGCAACACAGGGGGTGGCATGAACACTGAAGCTTTCTTT.